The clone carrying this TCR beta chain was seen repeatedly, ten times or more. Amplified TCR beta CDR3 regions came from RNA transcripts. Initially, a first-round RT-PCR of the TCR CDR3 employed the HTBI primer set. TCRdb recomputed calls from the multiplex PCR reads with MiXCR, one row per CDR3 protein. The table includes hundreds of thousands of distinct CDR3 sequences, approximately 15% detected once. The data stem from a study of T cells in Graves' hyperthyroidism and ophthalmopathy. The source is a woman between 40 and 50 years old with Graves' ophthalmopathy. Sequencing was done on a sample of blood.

The CDR3 is CSARGGKVNNQPQHF. CDR3 bases: TGCAGTGCTAGAGGTGGAAAGGTCAACAATCAGCCCCAGCATTTT. This chain uses TRBV20-1 with TRBJ1-5; unclear D gene. The CDR3 totals 15 residues. V lost 1 base, J lost 3 bases, and 13 bases lay in between. Per the germline V gene, CDR1 is DFQATT and CDR2 is SNEGSKA (reference sequence).